The 6 T cell receptor beta chains presented below share a single source sample, sequenced in a study of blood T cell repertoires in COVID-19. Using immunoSEQ multiplex PCR, the repertoire was profiled, and TCRdb retains in-frame clones only, with some absent. Here the sample spans 160,000 or so clones, approximately 78% being singletons. Sequencing input: peripheral blood. All receptors come from a human donor in a cohort sampled during active COVID-19.

The chain links TRBV27 to TRBJ2-7; D is undetermined. Germline V CDR1 and CDR2: MNHEY, SMNVEV (reference sequence). The CDR3 is 13 amino acids. V was clipped by 4 bases and J by 2 bases, with 9 bases between them. The CDR3 DNA reads TGTGCCAGCAGTTCTCGACAAACCTACGAGCAGTACTTC. It is translated as CASSSRQTYEQYF.

This clone has more than one count but fewer than ten. The chain links TRBV19 to TRBJ1-5, with a possible D match to TRBD1 (6 bases). The V gene's germline CDR1 is LNHDA and CDR2 SQIVND (reference sequence). V gave up 4 bases and J gave up 4 bases, with 14 bases separating them. The CDR3 runs to 15 residues. CDR3 bases: TGTGCCAGTAGTACCTCCGGACAGAGAAATCAGCCCCAGCATTTT. Encoded protein: CASSTSGQRNQPQHF.

The chain carries TRBV27 and TRBJ2-5, with 9 bases that match TRBD1. J gave up 5 bases and V 8 bases, and 3 bases lay outside the gene matches. Per germline, CDR1 MNHEY and CDR2 SMNVEV (reference sequence). This CDR3 is built from 12 residues. DNA for the CDR3: TGTGCCAGCCAGGGACAGGGCGAGACCCAGTACTTC. It translates to CASQGQGETQYF.

J is TRBJ2-5 and V is TRBV23-1; D remains ambiguous. TRBV23-1 is an ORF for which the function is uncertain. There are 15 residues in the CDR3. V lost 4 bases, J lost 2 bases, and 14 bases lay in between. The CDR3 bases are TGCGCCAGCAGTCGGTGCTTGGGCCGGCAAGAGACCCAGTACTTC. As protein: CASSRCLGRQETQYF.

As concerns this clone: One end of the junction is discordant with germline, which a read error may explain. The rearrangement uses TRBV28 and TRBJ2-1; 11 bases are shared with TRBD2. The CDR3 is 14 residues long. Germline lookup yields CDR1 MDHEN and CDR2 SYDVKM. Here the CDR3 DNA reads TGTGCCAGCAGTCTAACTAGCGGGGGACTTGAGCGGTTCTTC. It codes for CASSLTSGGLERFF.

This chain uses TRBV5-1 with TRBJ2-7; 7 bases agree with TRBD1. J gave up 0 bases and V 3 bases, and 3 bases lay outside the gene matches. Per germline, CDR1 SGHRS and CDR2 YFSETQ. The CDR3 loop spans 14 amino acids. The CDR3 spells CASSSRQGSYEQYF. CDR3 coding DNA: TGCGCCAGCAGCTCGCGACAGGGCTCCTACGAGCAGTACTTC.